The rows below give T cell receptor beta chains drawn from one sample of a study of shared clonotypes between healthy human individuals. Using immunoSEQ multiplex PCR, the repertoire was profiled, and TCRdb retains in-frame clones only, with some absent. The data contain just over 2,000,000 clones, approximately 94% of them seen just once; the ten biggest clones take up more than 0.95%. Material for sequencing was naive CD8+ T cells sorted from blood. The receptor set was obtained from a man between 18 and 29 years old in good health. The conserved cysteine and the conserved F or W are not part of the CDR3 here. The order of the fields is J gene, V gene, D gene, CDR3 protein. The D gene is left open where the match is weak.

TRBJ2-2	TRBV30	TRBD1	AWSGTGTGELF
TRBJ1-2	TRBV6-6	TRBD1	AGTGGASDGYT
TRBJ2-7	TRBV29-1	.	SVEDRSSTYEQY
TRBJ1-1	TRBV5-4	.	ASNLMGGNTEAF
TRBJ1-1	TRBV5-1	TRBD1	ASSPTGASTEAF
TRBJ2-5	TRBV25-1	.	ASSEYTSPFSPETQY
TRBJ2-7	TRBV4-1	.	ASSQAGQGSYEQY
TRBJ1-4	TRBV7-9	.	ASSSETEMF
TRBJ1-2	TRBV7-9	.	ASSSWDAPNYGYT
TRBJ2-7	TRBV7-8	TRBD2	ASSDTLAGAGTYEQY
TRBJ2-7	TRBV27	.	ASSLRDNARYEQY
TRBJ2-1	TRBV11-2	TRBD2	ASSFSGGVRYEQF
TRBJ2-1	TRBV6-1	.	ASDPTGGVVEQF
TRBJ2-1	TRBV2	.	ASSDTVFEQF
TRBJ2-1	TRBV5-1	TRBD2	ASSASGSSAYNEQF
TRBJ1-6	TRBV27	TRBD1	ASSFGQGAGSPLH
TRBJ2-3	TRBV7-9	TRBD1	ASSLAQGAQDTQY
TRBJ2-1	TRBV30	.	AWSGTSSYNEQF
TRBJ2-5	TRBV7-9	.	ATSRAPQETQY
TRBJ2-7	TRBV4-1	TRBD1	ASSHGDSSYEQY
TRBJ2-1	TRBV27	.	ASSLSKTSEQF
TRBJ2-1	TRBV6-1	.	ASSEGYTNYNEQF
TRBJ1-6	TRBV6-1	TRBD1	ASRGGQGFNSPLH
TRBJ2-2	TRBV6-5	.	ASSSRGGTGELF
TRBJ1-1	TRBV7-2	.	ASSLFEPRTVNTEAF
TRBJ2-7	TRBV10-2	TRBD2	ASSESFSGLGAHEQY
TRBJ1-4	TRBV7-9	TRBD1	ASSSYGTEGEKLF
TRBJ2-7	TRBV6-1	TRBD1	ASSERTGLEGEQY
TRBJ2-5	TRBV5-1	TRBD2	ASSLGAGVQETQY
TRBJ2-7	TRBV2	TRBD1	ASNNRAGTGSYEQY
TRBJ2-3	TRBV13	TRBD1	ASGPQGAADTQY
.	TRBV30	TRBD1	AWSWTGAEQY
TRBJ1-5	TRBV27	.	ASSETVNQPQH
TRBJ2-3	TRBV7-2	.	ASSLGAGIGSDTQY
TRBJ2-7	TRBV11-2	.	ASSPRGSIYEQY
TRBJ1-1	TRBV12-5	.	ASGLGSTAVGTEAF
TRBJ2-2	TRBV7-2	TRBD1	ASSWTGVAGELF
TRBJ2-3	TRBV6-1	TRBD2	ASSEDLAGEGDTQY
TRBJ1-1	TRBV7-9	TRBD1	ASSTTRGGWNTEAF
TRBJ2-3	TRBV4-1	TRBD1	ASSQVRQGGLGDTQY
TRBJ2-7	TRBV2	.	ASTEEPREDEQY
TRBJ1-6	TRBV2	.	ASSEAGAGGDSYNSPLH
TRBJ2-5	TRBV6-6	.	ASSYTAYQETQY
TRBJ2-1	TRBV4-3	TRBD2	ASSQSLAGGPGNEQF
TRBJ2-3	TRBV28	.	ASSLIPPGSTDTQY
TRBJ2-2	TRBV5-6	.	ASSGFPQNTGELF
TRBJ1-5	TRBV18	TRBD1	ASSRTGTDQPQH
TRBJ1-5	TRBV6-6	.	ASSYGQTNQPQH